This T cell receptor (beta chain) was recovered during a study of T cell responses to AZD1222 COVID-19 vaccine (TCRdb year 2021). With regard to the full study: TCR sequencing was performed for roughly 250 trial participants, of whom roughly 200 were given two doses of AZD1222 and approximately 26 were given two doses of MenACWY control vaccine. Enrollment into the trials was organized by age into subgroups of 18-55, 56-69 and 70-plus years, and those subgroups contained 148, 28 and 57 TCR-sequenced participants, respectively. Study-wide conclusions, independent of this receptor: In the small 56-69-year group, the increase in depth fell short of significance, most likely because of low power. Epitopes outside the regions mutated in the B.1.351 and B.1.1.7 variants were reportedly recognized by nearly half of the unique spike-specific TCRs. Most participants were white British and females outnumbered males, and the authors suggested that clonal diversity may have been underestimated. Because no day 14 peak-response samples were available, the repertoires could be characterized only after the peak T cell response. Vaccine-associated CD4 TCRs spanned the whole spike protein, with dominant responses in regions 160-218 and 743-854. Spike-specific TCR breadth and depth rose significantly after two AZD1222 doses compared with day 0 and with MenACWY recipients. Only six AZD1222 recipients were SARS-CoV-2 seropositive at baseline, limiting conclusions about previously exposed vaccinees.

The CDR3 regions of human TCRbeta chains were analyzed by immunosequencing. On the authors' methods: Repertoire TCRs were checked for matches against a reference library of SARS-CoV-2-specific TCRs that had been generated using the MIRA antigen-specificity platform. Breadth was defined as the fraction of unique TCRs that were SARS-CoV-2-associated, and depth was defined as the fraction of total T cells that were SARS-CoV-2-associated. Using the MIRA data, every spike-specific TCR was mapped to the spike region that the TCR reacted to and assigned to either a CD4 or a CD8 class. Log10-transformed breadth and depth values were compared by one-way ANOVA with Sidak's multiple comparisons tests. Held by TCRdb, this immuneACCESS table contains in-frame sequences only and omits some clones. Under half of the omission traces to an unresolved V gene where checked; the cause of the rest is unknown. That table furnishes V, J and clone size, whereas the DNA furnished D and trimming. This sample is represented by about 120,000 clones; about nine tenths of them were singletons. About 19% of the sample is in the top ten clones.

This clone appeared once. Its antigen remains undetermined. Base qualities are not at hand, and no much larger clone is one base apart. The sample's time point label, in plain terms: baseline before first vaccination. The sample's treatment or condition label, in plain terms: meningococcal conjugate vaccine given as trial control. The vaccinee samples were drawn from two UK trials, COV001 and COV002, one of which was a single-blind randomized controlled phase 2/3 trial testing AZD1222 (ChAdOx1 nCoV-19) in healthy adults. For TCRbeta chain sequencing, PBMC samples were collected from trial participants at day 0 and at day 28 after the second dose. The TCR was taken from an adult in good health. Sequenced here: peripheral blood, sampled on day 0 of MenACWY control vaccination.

Read as DNA, the sequence is TGTGCCTGGGGTATTAGGGCTAACTATGGCTACACCTTC. Its protein reads: CAWGIRANYGYTF. The V and J segments used are TRBV30 and TRBJ1-2, with the D gene call left open. V is reduced by 5 bases and J by 0 bases, leaving a spacing of 10 bases between them. The CDR3 sequence holds 13 residues, the cysteine and phenylalanine included. Just the 39-base CDR3 DNA is kept, in frame starting at base 1. According to the germline V gene (reference sequence), CDR1 reads GTSNPN and CDR2 reads SVGIG.